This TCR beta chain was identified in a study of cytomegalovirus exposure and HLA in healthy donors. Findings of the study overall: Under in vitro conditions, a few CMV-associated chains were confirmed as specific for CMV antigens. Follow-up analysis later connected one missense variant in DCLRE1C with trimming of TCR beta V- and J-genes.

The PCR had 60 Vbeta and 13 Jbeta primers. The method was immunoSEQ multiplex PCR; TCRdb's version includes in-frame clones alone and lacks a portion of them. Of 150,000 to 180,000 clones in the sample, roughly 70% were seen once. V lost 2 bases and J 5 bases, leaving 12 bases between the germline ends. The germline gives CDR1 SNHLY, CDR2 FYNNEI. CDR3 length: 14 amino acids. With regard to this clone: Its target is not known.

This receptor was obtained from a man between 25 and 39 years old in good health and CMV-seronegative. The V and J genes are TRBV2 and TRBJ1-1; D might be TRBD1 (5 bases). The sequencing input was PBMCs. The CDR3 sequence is CASSEQGGSTEAFF. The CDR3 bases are TGTGCCAGCAGTGAACAGGGTGGAAGTACTGAAGCTTTCTTT.